Shown below are 11 T cell receptor beta chains from a single sample sequenced in a study of T-cell memory formation after mild COVID-19. One entry per CDR3 protein results from TCRdb running MiXCR on the 5' RACE reads. The table lists 100,000 to 140,000 distinct CDR3 sequences, approximately 15% of them singletons. The specimen was PBMCs or a T cell subset sorted from them (not recorded which). These TCRs come from a young man who had mild COVID-19 (a few samples of this study predate the infection). Cell type and time point are not known.

The chain combines TRBV5-1 with TRBJ2-7; 10 nucleotides match TRBD1. The CDR3 has 14 amino acids. The V gene end was trimmed by 4 bases and the J gene end by 8 bases; junction bases not matched to a gene: 9. Germline assignment: CDR1 SGHRS and CDR2 YFSETQ. The CDR3 sequence is CASSPGADRGKQYF. The CDR3 bases are TGCGCCAGCAGCCCCGGGGCGGACAGGGGGAAGCAGTACTTC.

This clonotype was observed a handful of times. The rearrangement uses TRBV21-1 and TRBJ1-2; no check of the table's D call, TRBD1, against the DNA was made. TRBV21-1 is deemed a pseudogene. The CDR3 contains 16 residues. CDR3 DNA: TGTGCCAGCAGTGATCTGGGGGACATTTCCTATGATGGCTACACCTTC. Protein: CASSDLGDISYDGYTF.

This chain joins TRBV7-9 and TRBJ2-1; no definite D call. Germline assignment: CDR1 SEHNR and CDR2 FQNEAQ (reference sequence). The CDR3 is made up of 15 amino acids. V was shortened by 5 bases and J by 4 bases, with 15 bases between the two germline ends. CDR3 loop: CASSPGPEAYNEQFF. In DNA, the CDR3 is TGTGCCAGCAGCCCCGGGCCCGAGGCGTACAATGAGCAGTTCTTC. The full variable domain, completed using reference TRBV7-9 and TRBJ2-1, is DTGVSQNPRHKITKRGQNVTFRCDPISEHNRLYWYRQTLGQGPEFLTYFQNEAQLEKSRLLSDRFSAERPKGSFSTLEIQRTEQGDSAMYLCASSPGPEAYNEQFFGPGTRLTVL.

This chain uses TRBV6-2 or TRBV6-3 with TRBJ2-7; TRBD2 aligns across 8 bases. Germline CDR1 MNHEY, CDR2 SVGEGT. Unmatched junction bases numbered 11, after V lost 5 bases and J lost 2 bases. This CDR3 has 16 amino acids. The CDR3 loop is CASSTPAGGRAYEQYF. Here the CDR3 DNA reads TGTGCCAGCAGTACTCCGGCGGGGGGCCGAGCCTACGAGCAGTACTTC.

This clonotype was detected ten times or more. The chain has TRBV5-1 and TRBJ2-3; perhaps TRBD1 as D (5 bases). Germline CDR1 is SGHRS and CDR2 is YFSETQ. CDR3 length: 16 amino acids. V dropped 0 bases and J dropped 1 base, with 12 bases sitting between them. CDR3 in amino acids: CASSLAQVTGTDTQYF. The CDR3 DNA is TGCGCCAGCAGCTTGGCCCAGGTGACAGGCACAGATACGCAGTATTTT.

The V and J genes are TRBV6-5 and TRBJ2-5, with no clear D. This CDR3 has 13 amino acids. V was cut by 4 bases and J by 1 base, with 7 bases left in between. CDR1 is MNHEY and CDR2 is SVGAGI in the germline V gene. The DNA for the CDR3 is TGTGCCAGCAGTTCTGTTCTCCAAGAGACCCAGTACTTC. As protein: CASSSVLQETQYF.

This clonotype was observed once. The rearrangement joins TRBV5-8 to TRBJ2-3; D is uncertain. The V end lost 4 bases, the J end lost 6 bases, and 18 bases lay between the germline ends. This CDR3 comprises 15 residues. CDR1 SGHTS and CDR2 YDEGEE come from the germline V gene. The DNA of the CDR3 is TGTGCCAGCAGCGCCCAAGGGCTAGAAGCTGATACGCAGTATTTT. Protein sequence: CASSAQGLEADTQYF.

This chain uses TRBV4-1 with TRBJ1-4; D possibly corresponds to TRBD1 (5 bases). The germline CDR1 and CDR2 sequences are MGHRA and YSYEKL. The CDR3 is 15 residues long. V lost 1 base and J 6 bases, leaving 12 bases between the germline ends. The CDR3: CASSQAAWGDEKLFF. The CDR3 DNA sequence: TGCGCCAGCAGCCAAGCGGCATGGGGGGATGAAAAACTGTTTTTT.

This clonotype showed up many times. This rearrangement joins TRBV7-9 to TRBJ1-6, with D unclear. Trimming shortened V by 1 base and J by 6 bases, and 7 bases separated the two germline ends. The CDR3 has 14 residues. Germline V CDR1 and CDR2: SEHNR, FQNEAQ (reference sequence). CDR3 protein: CASSLERLNSPLHF. CDR3 DNA: TGTGCCAGCAGCTTAGAACGGCTTAATTCACCCCTCCACTTT.

The chain is built from TRBV4-2 and TRBJ1-1, with D perhaps matching TRBD1 (5 bases). The CDR3 is 13 amino acids. Germline V gene lookup returns CDR1 LGHNA and CDR2 YNFKEQ. V lost 5 bases to trimming and J lost 4 bases, with 11 bases between them. CDR3 nucleotides: TGTGCCAGCAGCTCTCCTGGGACCACTGAAGCTTTCTTT. This encodes CASSSPGTTEAFF.

This clonotype appeared a few times. This CDR3 reads CAWSDRRVSYNEQFF. In DNA, the CDR3 is TGTGCCTGGAGCGACCGGCGGGTCTCCTACAATGAGCAGTTCTTC. The chain employs TRBV30 and TRBJ2-1, with a possible D match to TRBD2 (5 bases). The V end lost 3 bases, the J end lost 0 bases, and 12 bases lay between the germline ends. From germline, CDR1 is GTSNPN and CDR2 SVGIG (reference sequence). The CDR3 has 15 amino acids. Drawing the rest from reference TRBV30 and TRBJ2-1, the complete variable domain is SQTIHQWPATLVQPVGSPLSLECTVEGTSNPNLYWYRQAAGRGLQLLFYSVGIGQISSEVPQNLSASRPQDRQFILSSKKLLLSDSGFYLCAWSDRRVSYNEQFFGPGTRLTVL.